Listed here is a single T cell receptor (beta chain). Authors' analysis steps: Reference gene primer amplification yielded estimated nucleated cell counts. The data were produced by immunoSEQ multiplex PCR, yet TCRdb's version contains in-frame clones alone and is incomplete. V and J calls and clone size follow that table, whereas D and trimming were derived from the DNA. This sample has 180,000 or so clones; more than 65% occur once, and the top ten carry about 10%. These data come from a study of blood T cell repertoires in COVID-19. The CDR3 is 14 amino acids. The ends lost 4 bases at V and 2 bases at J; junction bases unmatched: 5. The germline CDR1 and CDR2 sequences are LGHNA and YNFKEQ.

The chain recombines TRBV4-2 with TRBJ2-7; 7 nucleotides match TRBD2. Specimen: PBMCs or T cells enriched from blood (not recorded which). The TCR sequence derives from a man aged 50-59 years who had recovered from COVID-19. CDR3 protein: CASSPGLGPYEQYF. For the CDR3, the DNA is TGTGCCAGCAGCCCAGGACTAGGACCCTACGAGCAGTACTTC.